This T cell receptor (beta chain) was observed in a study of blood T cell repertoires in COVID-19. Study in general: The United States, Italy and Spain were the sources of the acute and convalescent COVID-19 samples.

Original data processing: Scientists estimated how many nucleated cells there were by amplifying reference gene primers. Assay: immunoSEQ multiplex PCR; the TCRdb copy retains only in-frame clones and omits some. From that table come the V and J calls and clone size; the DNA was used to work out D and trimming. Altogether roughly 350,000 clones are present, 88% being singletons, with the ten largest covering 6% to 8.5%. The J segment lost 8 bases and the V segment lost 7 bases, leaving 8 bases of the junction unmatched. The V gene's germline CDR1 is MDHEN and CDR2 SYDVKM. CDR3 length: 13 amino acids.

This sequence was found in an older woman with COVID-19, enrolled during active disease. The sequenced sample was peripheral blood. The V gene is TRBV28, the J gene TRBJ1-2; 9 positions match TRBD1. CDR3 nucleotides: TGTGCCAGCATCGAAGGGACAGGGTTAGGCTACACCTTC. It codes for CASIEGTGLGYTF.